The 28 T cell receptor beta chains presented below share a single source sample, sequenced in a study of blood T cell repertoires in COVID-19 (TCRdb year 2020). Library method: the immunoSEQ multiplex PCR assay. In its TCRdb copy, this immuneACCESS table keeps in-frame sequences only and misses some clones. Where compared with another copy, unresolved V genes explain less than half of these, and the others have no known cause. Across this sample there are about 250,000 clones, with 70% to 90% seen only once. Together, the top ten hold roughly a sixth of the sample. The sequenced material came from PBMCs or T cells enriched from blood (not recorded which). These receptors all stem from a man younger than 30 who had recovered from COVID-19.

The rearrangement links TRBV15 to TRBJ2-7, with a weak D call TRBD1 (6 bases). Trimming pared 1 base from V and 4 bases from J, leaving 14 bases between. Germline V gene sequence: CDR1 LNHNV, CDR2 YYDKDF (reference sequence). The CDR3 is 15 amino acids. The CDR3 region has the DNA TGTGCCACCAGCAGAGGGGGCAGGGGTCGGTACGAGCAGTACTTC. Translation gives CATSRGGRGRYEQYF.

Only one count was recorded for this clone. The chain uses TRBV18 and TRBJ2-7; a weak D match, TRBD1 (6 bases). V lost 2 bases, J lost 4 bases, and 9 bases lay in between. The CDR3 sequence is 13 residues long. The germline CDR1 and CDR2 sequences are KGHSH and LQKENI. The CDR3 here is CASSPATGYEQYF. CDR3 bases: TGTGCCAGCTCACCAGCAACAGGGTACGAGCAGTACTTC.

The chain combines TRBV5-5 with TRBJ1-4, with D maybe TRBD1 (5 bases). CDR3 size: 15 residues. Per the germline V gene, CDR1 is SGHKS and CDR2 is YYEKEE (reference sequence). The germline V and J ends were trimmed by 2 bases and 0 bases, with 8 bases remaining between them. This CDR3 reads CASSFRGATNEKLFF. The CDR3 coding sequence is TGTGCCAGCAGCTTTAGGGGTGCAACTAATGAAAAACTGTTTTTT.

This chain connects TRBV2 to TRBJ2-5; 9 bases match TRBD1. Looked up from germline, CDR1 is SNHLY and CDR2 is FYNNEI. The CDR3 length is 15 residues. The ends lost 3 bases at V and 2 bases at J; junction bases unmatched: 4. The CDR3 region has the DNA TGTGCCAGCAGTGAGGGACAGGGCAGTCAAGAGACCCAGTACTTC. Protein: CASSEGQGSQETQYF.

V is TRBV4-1 and J is TRBJ1-2; D is unclear. This CDR3 is built from 16 residues. V was cut by 1 base and J by 0 bases, with 12 bases left in between. Germline V gene lookup returns CDR1 MGHRA and CDR2 YSYEKL. Written as DNA, the CDR3 is TGCGCCAGCAGCCAAGGCCTCTGGGAGACTAACTATGGCTACACCTTC. Translating it yields CASSQGLWETNYGYTF.

J is TRBJ1-1 and V is TRBV25-1, with a tentative D call TRBD1 (5 bases). The V gene lost 5 bases and the J gene lost 3 bases, with 13 bases spanning the gap. Germline assignment: CDR1 MGHDK and CDR2 SYGVNS. The CDR3 totals 14 residues. CDR3 DNA sequence: TGTGCCAGCAGTCTGATGGGGCGAGACACTGAAGCTTTCTTT. It yields the protein CASSLMGRDTEAFF.

This chain uses TRBV12-3 or TRBV12-4 with TRBJ1-5; TRBD1 is a possible D gene (5 bases). The CDR3 covers 13 residues. Trimming pared 3 bases from V and 9 bases from J, leaving 12 bases between. CDR3 residues: CASSFRGTVPQHF. CDR3 coding DNA: TGTGCCAGCAGTTTTCGGGGGACCGTGCCCCAGCATTTT.

This chain links TRBV6-5 with TRBJ2-7, with 9 bases that match TRBD2. The CDR3 consists of 14 residues. Germline values: CDR1 MNHEY, CDR2 SVGAGI. The trim removed 6 bases at V and 3 bases at J, leaving 6 bases unmatched. CDR3 residues: CASSRFSGSYEQYF. DNA of the CDR3: TGTGCCAGCAGCCGTTTTAGCGGGAGCTACGAGCAGTACTTC.

The rearrangement links TRBV7-6 to TRBJ2-5; the D gene is possibly TRBD2 (6 bases). Trimming cost V 9 bases and J 5 bases, with 16 bases left between them. Germline-derived CDR1 and CDR2 are SGHVS and FNYEAQ. The CDR3 sequence is 13 residues long. DNA for the CDR3: TGTGCCAGTTATGGGCTCGCGGGGGAGACCCAGTACTTC. Its protein product is CASYGLAGETQYF.

The chain couples TRBV11-2 to TRBJ2-7, with 8 bases that match TRBD2. The CDR3 consists of 15 residues. Germline-derived CDR1 and CDR2 are SGHAT and FQNNGV. Trimming cost V 0 bases and J 2 bases; bases outside gene matches: 3. CDR3 loop: CASSLDAGGPYEQYF. DNA for the CDR3: TGTGCCAGCAGCTTAGATGCGGGAGGTCCCTACGAGCAGTACTTC.

The chain joins TRBV24-1 to TRBJ2-2, with 16 nucleotides matching TRBD2. Trimming at V came to 2 bases and at J to 3 bases, leaving 17 bases not matched to a gene. The CDR3 has 23 amino acids. Germline CDR1 is KGHDR and CDR2 is SFDVKD. The CDR3 coding sequence is TGTGCCACCAGTGATTCCCAGCTGCAGACCGGGACTAGCGGGGGGGCGGACACCGGGGAGCTGTTTTTT. This encodes CATSDSQLQTGTSGGADTGELFF.

V usage is TRBV5-6 and J usage is TRBJ1-3; no firm D call. Germline V gives CDR1 SGHDT, CDR2 YYEEEE. The CDR3 is 13 residues long. With 2 bases removed from V and 5 bases from J, the gap between germline ends came to 8 bases. The DNA of the CDR3 is TGTGCCAGCAGCTTCCTAGCGCGAAACACCATATATTTT. Translation: CASSFLARNTIYF.

This clone was observed a few times. This chain links TRBV11-2 with TRBJ2-2; 7 bases fit TRBD2. The V gene's germline CDR1 is SGHAT and CDR2 FQNNGV. V was pared by 5 bases and J by 1 base, with 7 bases of the junction left unmatched. The CDR3 covers 16 residues. The CDR3 reads CASSQGEGLNTGELFF. Here the CDR3 DNA reads TGTGCCAGCAGCCAAGGGGAGGGCCTGAACACCGGGGAGCTGTTTTTT.

The V gene is TRBV28, the J gene TRBJ2-7, with D perhaps matching TRBD2 (6 bases). Germline values: CDR1 MDHEN, CDR2 SYDVKM. The CDR3 has 16 residues. The ends were cut back, 2 bases at V and 0 bases at J, with 14 bases in the middle. CDR3 protein: CASSLPPRDPSYEQYF. The CDR3 bases are TGTGCCAGCAGTTTACCACCGCGGGACCCCTCCTACGAGCAGTACTTC.

This clone was picked up a small number of times. This rearrangement joins TRBV5-6 to TRBJ2-1; maybe TRBD1 (5 bases). This CDR3 spans 13 amino acids. Germline V CDR1 and CDR2: SGHDT, YYEEEE. The germline V and J ends were trimmed by 0 bases and 13 bases, with 14 bases remaining between them. CDR3 nucleotides: TGTGCCAGCAGCTTGGCCCAGGGCGCATTTCAGTTCTTC. This gives the protein CASSLAQGAFQFF. Supplemented by reference TRBV5-6 and TRBJ2-1, the full variable domain reads DAGVTQSPTHLIKTRGQQVTLRCSPKSGHDTVSWYQQALGQGPQFIFQYYEEEERQRGNFPDRFSGHQFPNYSSELNVNALLLGDSALYLCASSLAQGAFQFFGPGTRLTVL.

V gene TRBV11-2 combines with J gene TRBJ2-2; the match to TRBD1 covers 11 bases. V was clipped by 1 base and J by 5 bases; unmatched bases: 3. CDR3 length: 16 residues. Per the germline V gene, CDR1 is SGHAT and CDR2 is FQNNGV. The DNA of the CDR3 is TGTGCCAGCAGCTTAGGGGGACAGGGGGGGACCGGGGAGCTGTTTTTT. Protein sequence: CASSLGGQGGTGELFF.

The V gene is TRBV7-8, the J gene TRBJ2-1, with 11 positions matching TRBD2. V shed 2 bases, J shed 12 bases, and the junction held 12 bases outside the gene matches. The CDR3 runs 16 residues. Germline V CDR1 and CDR2: SGHVS, FQNEAQ. The CDR3 DNA reads TGTGCCAGCAGCTTATCTGGGACTAGCGGCCGATCGGGGCAGTTCTTC. Encoded protein: CASSLSGTSGRSGQFF. The full variable domain, in which reference TRBV7-8 and TRBJ2-1 provide the parts outside the CDR3, is GAGVSQSPRYKVAKRGQDVALRCDPISGHVSLFWYQQALGQGPEFLTYFQNEAQLDKSGLPSDRFFAERPEGSVSTLKIQRTQQEDSAVYLCASSLSGTSGRSGQFFGPGTRLTVL.

This clone has a single count. The chain combines TRBV5-6 with TRBJ2-7; D might be TRBD1 (6 bases). The V gene lost 4 bases and the J gene lost 5 bases, with 10 bases spanning the gap. The CDR3 is made up of 12 amino acids. Germline V gene data show CDR1 as SGHDT and CDR2 as YYEEEE. CDR3 sequence (DNA): TGTGCCAGCAGCGCGACAGGTGACGAGCAGTACTTC. Its protein is CASSATGDEQYF.

The sample holds a few counts of this clone. This CDR3 reads CASSTERTAETQYF. The CDR3 DNA follows: TGTGCCAGTAGTACGGAGAGGACAGCGGAGACCCAGTACTTC. The chain combines TRBV19 with TRBJ2-5, with D perhaps matching TRBD1 (6 bases). Between the trimmed V and J ends, which lost 4 bases and 5 bases, there was a span of 14 bases. Germline V gives CDR1 LNHDA, CDR2 SQIVND (reference sequence). This CDR3 is built from 14 residues.

V usage is TRBV7-9 and J usage is TRBJ1-4; TRBD1 might be the D (6 bases). The CDR3 totals 13 residues. V was clipped by 4 bases and J by 4 bases, with 7 bases between them. Germline CDR1 and CDR2: SEHNR and FQNEAQ (reference sequence). The CDR3 spells CASSSDSNEKLFF. CDR3 coding DNA: TGTGCCAGCAGCTCGGACAGTAATGAAAAACTGTTTTTT.

The rearrangement joins TRBV5-8 to TRBJ2-7; 7 bases map to TRBD2. Trimming at V came to 0 bases and at J to 2 bases, leaving 8 bases not matched to a gene. The CDR3 loop spans 16 amino acids. Germline CDR1 is SGHTS and CDR2 is YDEGEE. The CDR3 DNA sequence: TGTGCCAGCAGCTTGGTCGACGGGGGAGGGCCCTACGAGCAGTACTTC. Translated: CASSLVDGGGPYEQYF.

The chain uses TRBV24-1 and TRBJ1-1, with D hard to call. The CDR3 loop spans 12 amino acids. Germline loops: CDR1 KGHDR, CDR2 SFDVKD. V lost 12 bases and J 0 bases, leaving 10 bases between the germline ends. CDR3 region: CAPARVNTEAFF. CDR3 DNA: TGTGCCCCCGCACGGGTGAACACTGAAGCTTTCTTT.

Note on this clone: The junction departs from germline at one end; a sequencing error may be responsible. This chain connects TRBV15 to TRBJ2-3; TRBD2 is a possible D gene (5 bases). Per germline, CDR1 LNHNV and CDR2 YYDKDF (reference sequence). The CDR3 runs 15 residues. The CDR3 sequence is CATSRDFASRDTQYF. DNA for the CDR3: TGTGCCACCAGCAGAGATTTCGCTAGCAGAGATACGCAGTATTTT.

The chain couples TRBV24-1 to TRBJ2-1; no definite D call. The CDR3 spans 15 residues. V lost 0 bases and J 9 bases, leaving 14 bases between the germline ends. Germline V gene data show CDR1 as KGHDR and CDR2 as SFDVKD. The CDR3: CATSDLAASVGEQFF. The DNA of the CDR3 is TGTGCCACCAGTGATTTGGCTGCGAGCGTTGGTGAGCAGTTCTTC.

The chain uses TRBV6-4 and TRBJ2-2, with D perhaps matching TRBD2 (5 bases). Germline V CDR1 and CDR2: MRHNA, SNTAGT. The V end lost 7 bases, the J end lost 5 bases, and 14 bases lay between the germline ends. There are 14 residues in the CDR3. CDR3 in amino acids: CASTPAPGTGELFF. The DNA for the CDR3 is TGTGCCAGCACCCCGGCGCCGGGGACCGGGGAGCTGTTTTTT.

The chain uses TRBV28 and TRBJ2-3, with D uncertain. Per germline, CDR1 MDHEN and CDR2 SYDVKM. Between the trimmed V and J ends, which lost 2 bases and 2 bases, there was a span of 8 bases. The CDR3 spans 14 residues. The CDR3, as DNA: TGTGCCAGCAGTTTAAGAATAGACACAGATACGCAGTATTTT. Its protein product is CASSLRIDTDTQYF.

This clone was seen a handful of times. This chain links TRBV5-4 with TRBJ2-5; the D gene is possibly TRBD2 (5 bases). CDR1 is SGHNT and CDR2 is YYREEE in the germline V gene (reference sequence). The CDR3 spans 14 residues. Trimming took 3 bases from V and 2 from J, leaving 11 bases between them. CDR3 in amino acids: CASSSQGRQETQYF. CDR3 coding DNA: TGTGCCAGCAGCTCCCAAGGGAGACAAGAGACCCAGTACTTC.

The V and J genes are TRBV3-1 (or the pseudogene TRBV3-2) and TRBJ2-2; 10 bases are shared with TRBD1. CDR3 length: 15 amino acids. Losses at the gene ends were 5 bases for V and 6 bases for J; bases not matched to a gene: 6. The germline CDR1 and CDR2 sequences are LGHDT and YNNKEL (reference sequence). The CDR3 protein is CASSTPDRGSGELFF. In DNA form, the CDR3 reads TGTGCCAGCAGCACCCCGGACAGGGGGTCCGGGGAGCTGTTTTTT.